Below, 13 T cell receptor beta chains from the same sample are listed, as sequenced in a study of blood T cell repertoires in COVID-19. The data were produced by immunoSEQ multiplex PCR, yet TCRdb's version contains in-frame clones alone and is incomplete. Of 160,000 or so clones listed, around 82% are singletons. The sample consisted of peripheral blood. All receptors come from a man in his fifties or sixties with active or convalescent COVID-19.

The genes are TRBV7-2 and TRBJ2-7; TRBD2 might be the D (7 bases). The length of the CDR3 is 14 residues. From germline, CDR1 is SGHTA and CDR2 FQGNSA. Trimming pared 7 bases from V and 3 bases from J, leaving 16 bases between. The CDR3 nucleotides read TGTGCCAGCACCCTAGGGGGGGCGGGCTACGAGCAGTACTTC. It specifies CASTLGGAGYEQYF.

The rearrangement links TRBV5-1 to TRBJ2-3, with a weak D call TRBD2 (5 bases). This CDR3 spans 15 amino acids. The V and J ends lost 1 base and 1 base respectively, with 10 bases between them. Germline assignment: CDR1 SGHRS and CDR2 YFSETQ. The CDR3 nucleotides read TGCGCCAGCAGCTTGCGGGGAGTGGGCACAGATACGCAGTATTTT. It specifies CASSLRGVGTDTQYF.

The gene calls are TRBV15 and TRBJ2-7, with D unresolved. The CDR3 covers 13 residues. Germline V gene lookup returns CDR1 LNHNV and CDR2 YYDKDF (reference sequence). V lost 0 bases, J lost 6 bases, and 9 bases lay in between. The CDR3 region has the DNA TGTGCCACCAGCAGAGATCTGGCTTCCGAGCAGTACTTC. It is translated as CATSRDLASEQYF.

This sequence joins TRBV3-1 (or the pseudogene TRBV3-2) and TRBJ1-3; TRBD1 might be the D (6 bases). Between the trimmed V and J ends, which lost 4 bases and 5 bases, there was a span of 18 bases. Germline CDR1 reads LGHDT; CDR2 reads YNNKEL (reference sequence). The CDR3 runs 16 residues. The CDR3: CASSPYYRDTRNTIYF. The CDR3 bases are TGTGCCAGCAGCCCTTATTACCGGGACACCCGAAACACCATATATTTT.

The chain has TRBV13 and TRBJ2-7; 8 positions match TRBD1. V lost 5 bases and J lost 5; bases outside the gene matches: 8. CDR1 and CDR2 (germline): PRHDT, FYEKMQ (reference sequence). The CDR3 runs 14 residues. Written as DNA, the CDR3 is TGTGCCAGCAGCATGGACAGGGTTCGCGACGAGCAGTACTTC. Translation: CASSMDRVRDEQYF.

The rearrangement joins TRBV5-4 to TRBJ2-3; D not certain. Trimming pared 0 bases from V and 1 base from J, leaving 6 bases between. CDR1 SGHNT and CDR2 YYREEE come from the germline V gene (reference sequence). The CDR3 consists of 14 residues. The CDR3 is CASSLVRGTDTQYF. CDR3 coding DNA: TGTGCCAGCAGCTTGGTTCGCGGCACAGATACGCAGTATTTT.

This chain links TRBV2 with TRBJ2-5, with a tentative D call TRBD1 (5 bases). The germline V gene has CDR1 SNHLY and CDR2 FYNNEI. The CDR3 contains 15 residues. With 3 bases removed from V and 4 bases from J, the gap between germline ends came to 15 bases. CDR3 protein: CASSERPGRVETQYF. As DNA, the CDR3 is TGTGCCAGCAGTGAGAGGCCAGGCAGGGTAGAGACCCAGTACTTC. Combining the CDR3 with reference TRBV2 and TRBJ2-5 gives the whole variable domain EPEVTQTPSHQVTQMGQEVILRCVPISNHLYFYWYRQILGQKVEFLVSFYNNEISEKSEIFDDQFSVERPDGSNFTLKIRSTKLEDSAMYFCASSERPGRVETQYFGPGTRLLVL.

This clone was counted between two and nine times. J is TRBJ1-5 and V is TRBV2, with D possibly matching TRBD1 (5 bases). Germline V CDR1 and CDR2: SNHLY, FYNNEI. V lost 3 bases and J 4 bases, leaving 10 bases between the germline ends. The CDR3 has 14 residues. Here the CDR3 reads CASSDQGGNQPQHF. In DNA, the CDR3 is TGTGCCAGCAGTGATCAGGGAGGGAATCAGCCCCAGCATTTT.

This chain's CDR3 is CASSQDERTEAFF. In DNA, the CDR3 is TGTGCCAGCAGCCAAGATGAGCGGACTGAAGCTTTCTTT. The rearrangement links TRBV3-1 (or the pseudogene TRBV3-2) to TRBJ1-1; D remains unclear. The CDR3 contains 13 residues. V was clipped by 0 bases and J by 5 bases, with 7 bases between them. Germline loops: CDR1 LGHDT, CDR2 YNNKEL (reference sequence).

Only a few counts were recorded for this clone. The chain employs TRBV27 and TRBJ2-5; 8 bases map to TRBD2. V trimming: 6 bases; J trimming: 1 base; junction bases outside the gene matches: 7. Germline loops: CDR1 MNHEY, CDR2 SMNVEV (reference sequence). The CDR3 runs 15 residues. CDR3 residues: CASRGLGLAQETQYF. DNA for the CDR3: TGTGCCAGCAGGGGGTTAGGACTAGCCCAAGAGACCCAGTACTTC.

In its sample, this clone was seen a few times. V is TRBV7-9 and J is TRBJ2-5; unclear D gene. The germline V and J ends were trimmed by 11 bases and 2 bases, with 9 bases remaining between them. This CDR3 is built from 11 residues. Germline CDR1 reads SEHNR; CDR2 reads FQNEAQ (reference sequence). The CDR3 reads CAGGGQETQYF. CDR3 sequence (DNA): TGTGCCGGCGGCGGACAAGAGACCCAGTACTTC.

This rearrangement joins TRBV6-4 to TRBJ2-2; D unclear. Trimming left V 6 bases short and J 0 bases short, with 11 bases between. The CDR3 has 15 residues. Germline-derived CDR1 and CDR2 are MRHNA and SNTAGT. The CDR3 spells CASRRDFANTGELFF. DNA of the CDR3: TGTGCCAGCAGACGAGACTTTGCGAACACCGGGGAGCTGTTTTTT.

This clone was counted a single time. The chain uses TRBV3-1 (or the pseudogene TRBV3-2) and TRBJ1-2; tentatively, D is TRBD1 (5 bases). Germline V gives CDR1 LGHDT, CDR2 YNNKEL (reference sequence). The CDR3 has 14 amino acids. Trimming cost V 6 bases and J 6 bases, with 17 bases left between them. This CDR3 reads CASRRGTAVDGYTF. In DNA, the CDR3 is TGTGCCAGCAGGCGCGGGACTGCGGTAGATGGCTACACCTTC.